This TCR beta chain was captured in a study of blood T cell repertoires in COVID-19. With 4 bases clipped from V and 1 base from J, the junction kept 11 bases outside the gene matches. This CDR3 is 19 amino acids long. Germline CDR1 is LNHDA and CDR2 is SQIVND (reference sequence). Sequenced by immunoSEQ multiplex PCR; TCRdb stores in-frame clones only, minus some. The data hold tens of thousands of clones, with roughly 80% observed a single time. The source is a woman aged 80 or older with active or convalescent COVID-19. The sequencing sample was made of peripheral blood. This sequence joins TRBV19 and TRBJ1-6; 9 bases align to TRBD1. This chain's CDR3 is CASSRYRGLDGSYNSPLHF. CDR3 DNA: TGTGCCAGTAGTAGATACAGGGGGCTGGATGGATCCTATAATTCACCCCTCCACTTT.